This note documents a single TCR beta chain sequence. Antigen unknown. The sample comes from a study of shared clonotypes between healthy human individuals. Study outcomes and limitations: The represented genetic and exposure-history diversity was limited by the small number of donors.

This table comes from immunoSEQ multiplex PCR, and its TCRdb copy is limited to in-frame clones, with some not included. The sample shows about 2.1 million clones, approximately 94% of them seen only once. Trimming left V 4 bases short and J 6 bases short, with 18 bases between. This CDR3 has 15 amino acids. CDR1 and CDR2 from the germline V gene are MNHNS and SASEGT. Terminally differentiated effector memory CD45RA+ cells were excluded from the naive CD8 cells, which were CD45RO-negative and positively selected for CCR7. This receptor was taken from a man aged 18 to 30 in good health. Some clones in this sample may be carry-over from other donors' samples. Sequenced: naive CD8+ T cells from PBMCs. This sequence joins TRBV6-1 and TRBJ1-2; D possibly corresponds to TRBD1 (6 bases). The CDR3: CASSVPYRVKDGYTF. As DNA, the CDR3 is TGTGCCAGCAGTGTACCTTACAGGGTGAAGGATGGCTACACCTTC.